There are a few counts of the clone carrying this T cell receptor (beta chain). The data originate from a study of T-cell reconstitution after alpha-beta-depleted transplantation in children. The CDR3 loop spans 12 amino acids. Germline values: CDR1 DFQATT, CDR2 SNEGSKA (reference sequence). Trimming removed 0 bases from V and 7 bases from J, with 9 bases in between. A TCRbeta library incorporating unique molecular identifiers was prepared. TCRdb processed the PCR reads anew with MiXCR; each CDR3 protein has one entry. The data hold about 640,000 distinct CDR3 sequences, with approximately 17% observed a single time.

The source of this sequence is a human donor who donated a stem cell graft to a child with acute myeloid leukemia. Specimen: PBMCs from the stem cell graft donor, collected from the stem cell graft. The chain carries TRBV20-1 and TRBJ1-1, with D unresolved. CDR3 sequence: CSARDLGFEAFF. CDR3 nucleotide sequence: TGCAGTGCTAGAGATCTCGGCTTTGAAGCTTTCTTT.